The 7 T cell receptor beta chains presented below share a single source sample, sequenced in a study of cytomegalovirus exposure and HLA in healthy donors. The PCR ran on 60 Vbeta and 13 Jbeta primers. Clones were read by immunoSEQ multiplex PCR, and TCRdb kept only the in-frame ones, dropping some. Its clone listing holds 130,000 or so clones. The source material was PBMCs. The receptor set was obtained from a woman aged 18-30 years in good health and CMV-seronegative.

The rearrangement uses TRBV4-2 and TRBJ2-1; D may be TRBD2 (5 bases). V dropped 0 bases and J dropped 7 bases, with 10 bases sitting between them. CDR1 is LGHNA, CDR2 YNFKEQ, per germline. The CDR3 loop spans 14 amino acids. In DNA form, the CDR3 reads TGTGCCAGCAGCCAAGATCCAGCGGAAAATGAGCAGTTCTTC. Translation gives CASSQDPAENEQFF.

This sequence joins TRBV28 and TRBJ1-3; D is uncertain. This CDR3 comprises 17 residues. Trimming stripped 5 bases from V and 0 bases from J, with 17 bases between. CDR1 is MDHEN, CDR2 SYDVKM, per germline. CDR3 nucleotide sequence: TGTGCCAGCAGTATCATAGCCAGAGAACCCTCTGGAAACACCATATATTTT. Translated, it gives CASSIIAREPSGNTIYF.

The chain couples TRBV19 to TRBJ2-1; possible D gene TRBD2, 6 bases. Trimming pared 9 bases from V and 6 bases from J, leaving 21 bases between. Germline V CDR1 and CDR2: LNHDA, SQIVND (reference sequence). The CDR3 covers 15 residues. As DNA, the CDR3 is TGTGCCAGCAGCCTCCCGGGACTGGTGCGCAATGAGCAGTTCTTC. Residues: CASSLPGLVRNEQFF. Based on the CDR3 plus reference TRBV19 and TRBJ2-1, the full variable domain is DGGITQSPKYLFRKEGQNVTLSCEQNLNHDAMYWYRQDPGQGLRLIYYSQIVNDFQKGDIAEGYSVSREKKESFPLTVTSAQKNPTAFYLCASSLPGLVRNEQFFGPGTRLTVL.

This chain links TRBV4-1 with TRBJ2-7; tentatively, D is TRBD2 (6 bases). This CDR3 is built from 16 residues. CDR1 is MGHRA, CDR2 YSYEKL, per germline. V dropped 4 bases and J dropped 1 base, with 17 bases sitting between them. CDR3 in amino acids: CASSPFSGSLSYEQYF. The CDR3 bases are TGCGCCAGCAGCCCCTTTAGCGGAAGTCTATCCTACGAGCAGTACTTC.

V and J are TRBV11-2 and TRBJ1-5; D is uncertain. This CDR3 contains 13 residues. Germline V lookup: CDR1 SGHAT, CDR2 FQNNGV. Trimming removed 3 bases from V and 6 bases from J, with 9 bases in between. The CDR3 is CASSLSGGQPQHF. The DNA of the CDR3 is TGTGCCAGCAGCTTGTCCGGCGGTCAGCCCCAGCATTTT. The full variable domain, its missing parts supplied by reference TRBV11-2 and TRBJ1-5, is EAGVAQSPRYKIIEKRQSVAFWCNPISGHATLYWYQQILGQGPKLLIQFQNNGVVDDSQLPKDRFSAERLKGVDSTLKIQPAKLEDSAVYLCASSLSGGQPQHFGDGTRLSIL.

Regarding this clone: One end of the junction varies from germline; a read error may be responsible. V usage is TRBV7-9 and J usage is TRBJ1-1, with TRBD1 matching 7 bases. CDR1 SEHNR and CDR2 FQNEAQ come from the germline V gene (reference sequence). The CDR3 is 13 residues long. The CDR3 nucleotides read TGTGCCAGCAGCACATGGCAGGGGGGTGAAGTTTTCTTT. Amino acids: CASSTWQGGEVFF.

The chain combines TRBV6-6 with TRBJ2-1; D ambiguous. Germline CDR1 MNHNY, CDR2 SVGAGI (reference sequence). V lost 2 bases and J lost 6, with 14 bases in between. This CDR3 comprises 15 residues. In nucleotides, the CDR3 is TGTGCCAGCAGTTACCCCCAGCGTCGCGGCAATGAGCAGTTCTTC. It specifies CASSYPQRRGNEQFF.